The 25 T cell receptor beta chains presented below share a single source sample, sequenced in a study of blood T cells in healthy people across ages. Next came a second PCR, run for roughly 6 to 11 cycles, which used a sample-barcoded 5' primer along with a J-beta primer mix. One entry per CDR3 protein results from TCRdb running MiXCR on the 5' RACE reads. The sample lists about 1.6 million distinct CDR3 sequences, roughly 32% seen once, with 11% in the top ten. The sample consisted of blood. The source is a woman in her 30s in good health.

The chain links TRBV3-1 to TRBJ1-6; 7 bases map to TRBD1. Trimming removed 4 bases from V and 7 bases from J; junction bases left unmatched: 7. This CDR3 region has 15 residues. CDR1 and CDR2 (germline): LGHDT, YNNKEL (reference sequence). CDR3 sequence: CASSPTTGTNSPLHF. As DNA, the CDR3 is TGTGCCAGCAGCCCGACGACAGGGACAAATTCACCCCTCCACTTT.

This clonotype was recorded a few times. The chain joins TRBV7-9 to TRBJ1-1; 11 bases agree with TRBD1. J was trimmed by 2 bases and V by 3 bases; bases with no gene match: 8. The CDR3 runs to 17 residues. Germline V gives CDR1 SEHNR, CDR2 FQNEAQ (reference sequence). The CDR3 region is CASSFTPGTGGNTEAFF. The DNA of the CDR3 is TGTGCCAGCAGCTTTACCCCAGGGACAGGGGGAAACACTGAAGCTTTCTTT.

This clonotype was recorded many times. The CDR3 sequence is CASSRLAGADIQYF. In DNA, the CDR3 is TGTGCCAGCAGCCGACTAGCGGGGGCGGACATTCAGTACTTC. The V call is TRBV7-2, the J call TRBJ2-4, with TRBD2 identical over 12 bases. The CDR3 is 14 amino acids. The V gene's germline CDR1 is SGHTA and CDR2 FQGNSA. Losses at the gene ends were 5 bases for V and 8 bases for J; bases not matched to a gene: 4.

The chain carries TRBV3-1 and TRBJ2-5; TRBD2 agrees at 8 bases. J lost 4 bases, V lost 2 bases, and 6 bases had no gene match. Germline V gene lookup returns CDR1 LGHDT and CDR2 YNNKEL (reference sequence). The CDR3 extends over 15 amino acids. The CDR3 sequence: CASSQWSGRRETQYF. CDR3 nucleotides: TGTGCCAGCAGCCAATGGAGCGGGAGACGAGAGACCCAGTACTTC.

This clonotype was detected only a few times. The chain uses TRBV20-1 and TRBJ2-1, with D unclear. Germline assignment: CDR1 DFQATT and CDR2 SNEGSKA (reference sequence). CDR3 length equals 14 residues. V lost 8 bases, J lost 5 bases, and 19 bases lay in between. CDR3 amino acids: CSTTALSTNNEQFF. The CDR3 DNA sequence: TGCAGTACTACAGCATTGAGTACCAACAATGAGCAGTTCTTC.

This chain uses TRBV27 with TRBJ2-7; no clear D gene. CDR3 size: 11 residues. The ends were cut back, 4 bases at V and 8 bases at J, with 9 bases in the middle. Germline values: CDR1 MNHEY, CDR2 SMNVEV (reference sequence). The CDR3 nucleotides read TGTGCCAGCAGTTCCCCTTACAAGCAGTACTTC. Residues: CASSSPYKQYF.

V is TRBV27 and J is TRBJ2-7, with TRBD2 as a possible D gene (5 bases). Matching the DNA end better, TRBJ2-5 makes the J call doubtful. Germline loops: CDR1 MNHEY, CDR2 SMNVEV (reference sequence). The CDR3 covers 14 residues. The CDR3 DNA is TGTGCCAGCAGTTTCACGGGATTGAGAGAGACCCAGTACTTC. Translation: CASSFTGLRETQYF.

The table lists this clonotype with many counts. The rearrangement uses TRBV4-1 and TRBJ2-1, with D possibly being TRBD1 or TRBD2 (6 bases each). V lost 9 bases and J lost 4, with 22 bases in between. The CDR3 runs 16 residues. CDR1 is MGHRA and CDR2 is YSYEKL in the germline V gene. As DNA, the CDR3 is TGCGCCAGTCGTAAAGAGGGGGGTATCTCTTACAATGAGCAGTTCTTC. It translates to CASRKEGGISYNEQFF.

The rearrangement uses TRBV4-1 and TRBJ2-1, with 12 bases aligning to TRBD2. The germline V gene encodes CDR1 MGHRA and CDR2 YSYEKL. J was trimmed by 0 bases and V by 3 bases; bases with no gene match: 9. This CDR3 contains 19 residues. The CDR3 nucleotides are TGCGCCAGCAGCCAGCTGACTAGCGGGGGACCCGCCTCCTACAATGAGCAGTTCTTC. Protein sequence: CASSQLTSGGPASYNEQFF.

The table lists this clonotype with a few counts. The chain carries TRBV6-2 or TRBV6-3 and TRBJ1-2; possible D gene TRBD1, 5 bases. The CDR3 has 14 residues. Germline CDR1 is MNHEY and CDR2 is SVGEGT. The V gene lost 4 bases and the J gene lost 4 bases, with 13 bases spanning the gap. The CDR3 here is CASSSGPIAYGYTF. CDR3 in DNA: TGTGCCAGCAGTTCGGGACCGATAGCCTATGGCTACACCTTC.

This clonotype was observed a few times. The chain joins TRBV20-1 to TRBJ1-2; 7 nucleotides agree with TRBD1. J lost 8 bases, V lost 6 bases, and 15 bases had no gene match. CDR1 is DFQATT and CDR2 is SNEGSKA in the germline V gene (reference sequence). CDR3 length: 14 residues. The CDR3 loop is CSAPSEGGAWGYTF. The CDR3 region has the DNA TGCAGTGCCCCATCGGAAGGGGGCGCCTGGGGCTACACCTTC.

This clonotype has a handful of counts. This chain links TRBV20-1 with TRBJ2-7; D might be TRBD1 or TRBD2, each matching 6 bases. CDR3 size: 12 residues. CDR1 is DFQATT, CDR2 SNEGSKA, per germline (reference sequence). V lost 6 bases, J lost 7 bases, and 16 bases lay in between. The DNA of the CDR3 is TGCAGTGCGGCCTTAGGGGGGTCTGAGCAGTACTTC. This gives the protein CSAALGGSEQYF.

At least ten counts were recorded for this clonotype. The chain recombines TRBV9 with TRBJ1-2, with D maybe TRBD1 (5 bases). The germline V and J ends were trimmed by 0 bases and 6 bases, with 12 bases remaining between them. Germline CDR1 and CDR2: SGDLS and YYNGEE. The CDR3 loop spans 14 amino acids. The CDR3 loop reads CASSVGTPRHGYTF. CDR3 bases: TGTGCCAGCAGCGTAGGGACACCACGGCATGGCTACACCTTC.

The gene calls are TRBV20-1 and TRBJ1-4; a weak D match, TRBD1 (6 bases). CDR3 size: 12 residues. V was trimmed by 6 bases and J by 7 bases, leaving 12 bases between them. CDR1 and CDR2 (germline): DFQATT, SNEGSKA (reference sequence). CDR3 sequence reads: CSAPRGSEKLFF. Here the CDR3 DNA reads TGCAGTGCCCCCAGGGGAAGTGAAAAACTGTTTTTT.

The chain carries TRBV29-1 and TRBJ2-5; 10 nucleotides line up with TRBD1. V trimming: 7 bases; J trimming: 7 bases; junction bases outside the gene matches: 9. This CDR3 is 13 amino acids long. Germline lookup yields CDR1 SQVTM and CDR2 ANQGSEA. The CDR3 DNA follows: TGCAGCGCCGCACATGGACAGGGGGGGACCCAGTACTTC. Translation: CSAAHGQGGTQYF.

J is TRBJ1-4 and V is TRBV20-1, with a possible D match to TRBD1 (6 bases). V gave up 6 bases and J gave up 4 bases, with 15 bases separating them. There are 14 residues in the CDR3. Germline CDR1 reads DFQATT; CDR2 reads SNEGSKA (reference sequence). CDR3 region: CSAIRGRINEKLFF. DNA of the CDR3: TGCAGTGCAATACGGGGGCGGATTAATGAAAAACTGTTTTTT.

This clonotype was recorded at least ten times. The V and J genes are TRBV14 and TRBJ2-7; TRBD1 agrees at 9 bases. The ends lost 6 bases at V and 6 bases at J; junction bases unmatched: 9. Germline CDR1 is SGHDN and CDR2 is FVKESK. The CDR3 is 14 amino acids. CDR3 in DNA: TGTGCCAGCAGTATAGGACAGGGGCGGATCGAGCAGTACTTC. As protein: CASSIGQGRIEQYF. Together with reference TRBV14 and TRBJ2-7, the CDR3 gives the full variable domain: EAGVTQFPSHSVIEKGQTVTLRCDPISGHDNLYWYRRVMGKEIKFLLHFVKESKQDESGMPNNRFLAERTGGTYSTLKVQPAELEDSGVYFCASSIGQGRIEQYFGPGTRLTVT.

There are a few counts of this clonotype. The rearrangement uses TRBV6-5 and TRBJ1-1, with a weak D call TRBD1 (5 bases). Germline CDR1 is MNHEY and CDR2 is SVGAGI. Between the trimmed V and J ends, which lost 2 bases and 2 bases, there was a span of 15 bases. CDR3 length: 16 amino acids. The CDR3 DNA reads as TGTGCCAGCAGTTACGGACACCCAGTAACCAACACTGAAGCTTTCTTT. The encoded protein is CASSYGHPVTNTEAFF.

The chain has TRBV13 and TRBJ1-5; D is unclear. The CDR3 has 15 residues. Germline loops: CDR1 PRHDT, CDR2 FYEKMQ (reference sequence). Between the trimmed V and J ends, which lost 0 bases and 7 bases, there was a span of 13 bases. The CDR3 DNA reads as TGTGCCAGCAGCTTAGGACGGAATAGCCGCCAGCCCCAGCATTTT. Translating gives CASSLGRNSRQPQHF. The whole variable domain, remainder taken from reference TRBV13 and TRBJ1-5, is AAGVIQSPRHLIKEKRETATLKCYPIPRHDTVYWYQQGPGQDPQFLISFYEKMQSDKGSIPDRFSAQQFSDYHSELNMSSLELGDSALYFCASSLGRNSRQPQHFGDGTRLSIL.

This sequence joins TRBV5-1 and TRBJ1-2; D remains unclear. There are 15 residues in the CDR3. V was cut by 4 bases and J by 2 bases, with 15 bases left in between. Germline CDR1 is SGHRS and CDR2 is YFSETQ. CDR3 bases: TGCGCCAGCAGCCCTATCACGAACGGGAACTATGGCTACACCTTC. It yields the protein CASSPITNGNYGYTF.

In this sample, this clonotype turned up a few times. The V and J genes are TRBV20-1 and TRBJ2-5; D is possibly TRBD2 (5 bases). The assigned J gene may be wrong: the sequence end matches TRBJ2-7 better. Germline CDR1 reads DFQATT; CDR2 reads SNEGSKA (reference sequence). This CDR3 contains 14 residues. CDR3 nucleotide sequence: TGCAGTGCTAGAGATCGCGGCAGGACTGCCGAGCAGTACTTC. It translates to CSARDRGRTAEQYF.

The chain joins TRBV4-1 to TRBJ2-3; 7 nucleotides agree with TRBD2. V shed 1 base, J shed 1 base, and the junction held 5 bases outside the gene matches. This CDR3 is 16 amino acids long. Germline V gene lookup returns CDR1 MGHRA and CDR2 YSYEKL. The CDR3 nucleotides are TGCGCCAGCAGCCAAGCGGGACTACAGGGCACAGATACGCAGTATTTT. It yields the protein CASSQAGLQGTDTQYF.

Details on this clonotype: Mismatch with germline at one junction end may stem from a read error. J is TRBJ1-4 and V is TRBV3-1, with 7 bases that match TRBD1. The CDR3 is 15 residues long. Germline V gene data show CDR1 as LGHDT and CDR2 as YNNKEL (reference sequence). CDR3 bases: TGTGCCAGCAGGCGACAGGGCACAACCAATGAAAAACTGTTTTTT. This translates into CASRRQGTTNEKLFF.

CDR3 coding DNA: TGTGCCAGCAGTCCGGGGGACAGGGAAGAGACCCAGTACTTC. It translates to CASSPGDREETQYF. The rearrangement uses TRBV27 and TRBJ2-5, with 9 bases matching TRBD1. V shed 5 bases, J shed 3 bases, and the junction held 4 bases outside the gene matches. Germline lookup yields CDR1 MNHEY and CDR2 SMNVEV (reference sequence). CDR3 length: 14 amino acids.

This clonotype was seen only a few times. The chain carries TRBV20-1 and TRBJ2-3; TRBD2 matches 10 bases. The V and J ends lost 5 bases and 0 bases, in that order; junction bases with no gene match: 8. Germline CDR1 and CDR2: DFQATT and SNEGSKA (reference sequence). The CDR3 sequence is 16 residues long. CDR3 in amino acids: CSALSAGGLSTDTQYF. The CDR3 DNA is TGCAGTGCTCTGTCAGCGGGGGGGCTAAGCACAGATACGCAGTATTTT.